Each of the 14 T cell receptor beta chains below was sequenced from the same sample in a study of T cells after yellow fever vaccination. TCRdb processed the 5' RACE reads anew with MiXCR; each CDR3 protein has one entry. The data show under 700,000 distinct CDR3 sequences, less than 20% seen once. The sample was PBMCs, taken less than 6 days after the first yellow fever vaccination. The origin of the receptors is a man younger than 30 who received the YFV17D yellow fever vaccine.

This clonotype has only a few counts. J is TRBJ1-4 and V is TRBV3-1, with TRBD1 as a possible D gene (6 bases). This CDR3 contains 15 residues. V lost 4 bases and J 4 bases, leaving 13 bases between the germline ends. Germline V gene data show CDR1 as LGHDT and CDR2 as YNNKEL (reference sequence). The CDR3 spells CASSPLRTDNEKLFF. The CDR3 coding sequence is TGTGCCAGCAGCCCCCTCCGGACAGATAATGAAAAACTGTTTTTT.

This clonotype was detected only a few times. The chain recombines TRBV6-1 with TRBJ2-1, with 13 bases matching TRBD2. This CDR3 spans 14 amino acids. CDR1 is MNHNS and CDR2 is SASEGT in the germline V gene. V shed 6 bases, J shed 12 bases, and the junction held 8 bases outside the gene matches. The CDR3 sequence: CASRGLAGPEAQFF. CDR3 sequence (DNA): TGTGCCAGCAGGGGACTAGCGGGGCCCGAAGCGCAGTTCTTC.

V and J are TRBV12-3 or TRBV12-4 and TRBJ1-2; 7 bases are shared with TRBD1. The CDR3 consists of 11 residues. V lost 5 bases and J lost 7; bases outside the gene matches: 1. The CDR3 DNA is TGTGCCAGCAGTACAGGGGCTGGCTACACCTTC. It translates to CASSTGAGYTF.

As concerns this clonotype: It may be a read error: a sequence one base away is much more abundant. The chain recombines TRBV5-1 with TRBJ2-2, with D hard to call. The CDR3 is 15 residues long. Germline V gives CDR1 SGHRS, CDR2 YFSETQ. The germline V and J ends were trimmed by 2 bases and 7 bases, with 15 bases remaining between them. The CDR3 is CASSLTQKGIGELFF. The CDR3 DNA is TGCGCCAGCAGCTTAACACAGAAGGGCATCGGGGAGCTGTTTTTT.

This chain joins TRBV15 and TRBJ1-1; D call uncertain. CDR1 and CDR2 (germline): LNHNV, YYDKDF (reference sequence). The CDR3 totals 15 residues. V was clipped by 1 base and J by 7 bases, with 16 bases between them. CDR3 coding DNA: TGTGCCACCAGCAGAGGGCCCGGAGGGTCGGGTGAAGCTTTCTTT. It encodes CATSRGPGGSGEAFF.

This chain uses TRBV4-1 with TRBJ2-7, with D perhaps matching TRBD1 or TRBD2 (5 bases each). This CDR3 is built from 17 residues. The V end was cut by 0 bases, the J end by 0 bases, with 15 bases between. Germline CDR1 and CDR2: MGHRA and YSYEKL. CDR3: CASSQDKGTELSYEQYF. The DNA for the CDR3 is TGCGCCAGCAGCCAAGATAAAGGGACGGAACTCTCCTACGAGCAGTACTTC.

This clonotype was detected only a few times. The chain carries TRBV5-4 and TRBJ2-5; D possibly uses TRBD1 or TRBD2 (5 bases each). Per germline, CDR1 SGHNT and CDR2 YYREEE (reference sequence). CDR3 length: 14 amino acids. V was trimmed by 4 bases and J by 5 bases, leaving 15 bases between them. In DNA form, the CDR3 reads TGTGCCAGCAGCATGATCCGGGACCCGGAGACCCAGTACTTC. Its translation is CASSMIRDPETQYF.

In this sample, this clonotype turned up a few times. The rearrangement links TRBV11-2 to TRBJ2-7; 8 bases match TRBD1. V gave up 5 bases and J gave up 0 bases; unmatched junction bases: 6. The length of the CDR3 is 15 residues. Germline-derived CDR1 and CDR2 are SGHAT and FQNNGV. The CDR3 DNA sequence: TGTGCCAGCAGCACGAGACAGGGGCCCTCCTACGAGCAGTACGTC. Its protein product is CASSTRQGPSYEQYV.

On this clonotype: This clone may be a read error of a much larger clone one base away. V gene TRBV4-3 combines with J gene TRBJ2-1; tentative D call: TRBD2 (6 bases). The end of the DNA is better explained by TRBJ2-7, so the J call may be wrong. CDR1 is LGHNA and CDR2 is YSLEER in the germline V gene. The CDR3 covers 14 residues. DNA of the CDR3: TGCGCCAGCTCCCGGGACTCCTCCTACAATGAGCAGTACTTC. It translates to CASSRDSSYNEQYF.

This clonotype was counted between two and nine times. V usage is TRBV7-2 and J usage is TRBJ2-1, with TRBD2 identical over 11 bases. CDR1 SGHTA and CDR2 FQGNSA come from the germline V gene. The V segment lost 5 bases and the J segment 5 bases; nucleotides outside the gene matches: 11. The CDR3 contains 17 residues. The CDR3 DNA follows: TGTGCCAGCAGCGCCAGACTAGCGGGGTACCCAGACAATGAGCAGTTCTTC. This encodes CASSARLAGYPDNEQFF.

A note on this clonotype: This may come from a read error, since a much larger clone is one base off. The chain is built from TRBV5-1 and TRBJ2-1; 10 bases fit TRBD2. CDR3 length: 21 amino acids. Germline loops: CDR1 SGHRS, CDR2 YFSETQ. The CDR3 protein is CASSLTPGLAGVVVRYNAQFF. The CDR3 DNA reads as TGCGCCAGCAGCTTAACTCCTGGGCTAGCGGGGGTCGTCGTGAGGTACAATGCGCAGTTCTTC. Looking up the rest from reference TRBV5-1 and TRBJ2-1 gives the full variable domain: KAGVTQTPRYLIKTRGQQVTLSCSPISGHRSVSWYQQTPGQGLQFLFEYFSETQRNKGNFPGRFSGRQFSNSRSEMNVSTLELGDSALYLCASSLTPGLAGVVVRYNAQFFGPGTRLTVL.

This CDR3 is CASSDDRILNTEAFF. The CDR3 coding sequence is TGTGCCAGCAGCGATGACAGAATTCTGAACACTGAAGCTTTCTTT. V gene TRBV7-9 combines with J gene TRBJ1-1; D may be TRBD1 (5 bases). Trimming took 5 bases from V and 0 from J, leaving 13 bases between them. The CDR3 runs to 15 residues. The V gene's germline CDR1 is SEHNR and CDR2 FQNEAQ (reference sequence).

In regard to this clonotype: One junction end does not reproduce the germline sequence, and a read error may be involved. The chain joins TRBV28 to TRBJ2-3, with 11 positions matching TRBD1. The germline CDR1 and CDR2 sequences are MDHEN and SYDVKM. The CDR3 has 16 residues. CDR3 protein: CASSRTHPSGQGDLVF. The CDR3 nucleotides are TGTGCCAGCAGCCGAACACACCCGTCGGGACAGGGGGACCTTGTATTT.

This chain joins TRBV11-2 and TRBJ2-1; 7 bases match TRBD1. Trimming took 8 bases from V and 8 from J; bases not matched to a gene: 6. Germline CDR1 SGHAT, CDR2 FQNNGV. The CDR3 runs to 12 residues. The CDR3 nucleotides are TGTGCCAGCGGACAGGTCTTCGATGAGCAGTTCTTC. Amino acid sequence: CASGQVFDEQFF. The full variable domain, in which reference TRBV11-2 and TRBJ2-1 provide the parts outside the CDR3, is EAGVAQSPRYKIIEKRQSVAFWCNPISGHATLYWYQQILGQGPKLLIQFQNNGVVDDSQLPKDRFSAERLKGVDSTLKIQPAKLEDSAVYLCASGQVFDEQFFGPGTRLTVL.